The TCR beta chain described here comes from a study of shared clonotypes between healthy human individuals (TCRdb year 2020). Study-wide context: A couple of women and three men aged 18 to 49 years were included in the cohort. For each donor, CD4 naive and CD4 memory were each run on three plates, CD8 naive on two plates, and CD8 memory on one plate. To estimate repertoire size and how much clonotypes are shared between individuals, the study performed deep sequencing of blood TCR repertoires from five healthy adults. To increase sequencing depth and limit assay-specific biases, different laboratories used diverse techniques to prepare libraries and sequence TCR repertoires. Each donor's leukapheresis produced roughly between about 0.9 and 9.5 billion PBMCs.

The donors were healthy, HIV-negative adults who had no recently reported acute infections or vaccinations. All donors were Caucasian adults living in Nashville, Tennessee, USA. CD4+ T cells were enriched by magnetic negative selection; naive cells were then positively selected on CD45RA, and the negative fraction formed the memory subset. Blood was obtained by leukapheresis, after which PBMCs were separated by Ficoll-Histopaque density gradient centrifugation and cryopreserved in liquid nitrogen vapor phase. Analytical flow cytometry was used to check the purity and quantity of every magnetically sorted T cell population. From each sorted fraction, genomic DNA was isolated and quantified by UV absorbance on a Nanodrop 2000c. With respect to this clone: It lacks a known antigen. No much larger clonotype is one base removed from it; base qualities were not supplied.

Here is what the overall study found, with its caveats: Across a few donors, around 5.4% of naive CD4, roughly 3.5% of naive CD8, around 2.1% of memory CD4, and around 0.4% of memory CD8 clonotypes were shared. Only blood was sampled, and tissue TCR repertoires likely differ from those in blood. Incomplete sequencing was indicated by rarefaction of sorted-subset datasets, despite the large sequencing depth. Because the study included only a small number of donors, the genetic and exposure-history diversity represented was limited. Estimated clonotype richness was generally larger for naive than for memory subsets. Pairwise subsampling led to the expectation that sequencing depth would affect the degree of clonotype sharing among donors. Compared with non-shared clonotypes, clonotypes shared by all four sorted-subset donors had higher generation probabilities.

Using the deep immunoSEQ assay, multiplex PCR amplified TCR CDR3 regions from genomic DNA. For each cell subset, the extracted genomic DNA was distributed evenly across all wells of several immunoSEQ 96-well plates, and each plate served as one replicate. For sorted subsets, around 200 ng genomic DNA, equal to about 30,000 T cell genomes, was loaded into each replicate PCR. The purified libraries were quantified using a Qubit 3.0 fluorometer, sized with a Bioanalyzer 2100, and then quantified again using the KAPA Library Quantification kit. Every immunoSEQ 96-well plate was sequenced on a dedicated single-read 150-cycle Illumina NextSeq 550 flow cell. As for the original processing: Because the immunoSEQ output included only junctional sequences and no quality scores, the filtering could not be the same as the filtering used for full-length reads. To assign V/J genes and CDR3, sequences were annotated against IMGT germline references using PyIR, a Python wrapper for IgBLAST v1.9. Reads were removed for weak V/J assignments (E-value above 1e-6), missing CDR3, stop codons, out-of-frame junctions, or ambiguous translated residues. V3J clonotypes were defined as sequences sharing an identical inferred V gene, J gene, and CDR3 amino acid sequence. To compute the percentage overlap between repertoires, the number of shared unique clonotypes was divided by the size of the smaller repertoire. Richness of each repertoire was evaluated using RTK rarefaction, the Chao1 estimator, and Recon v2.1 estimates of unobserved clonotypes. Generation probabilities for all TCRbeta clonotypes obtained by the gDNA method from a few donors were computed using OLGA. As stored in TCRdb, this immuneACCESS dataset retains in-frame rearrangements with V and J assigned. A fraction of the clones does not appear; measured against another copy, unresolved V genes explain less than half of the discrepancy, and the remainder lacks a known reason. V and J calls and clone size are given by that table; D and trimming were obtained from the DNA. Here the sample has 900,000 to 1,200,000 clones; 75% to 80% occur a single time. Roughly 0.57% of the sample is in the top ten clones.

The sequencing input was memory CD4+ T cells from PBMCs. Per the publication, the cell subset or site label means: CD45RA-negative fraction. This clonotype was obtained from a young man in good health. Some clones in this sample may be carry-over from other donors' samples.

Here is the DNA: TGTGCCAGCAGGAAGGGAACCTCTAATGAAAAACTGTTTTTT. Its coded protein is CASRKGTSNEKLFF. The chain is assembled from TRBV2 and TRBJ1-4; a confident D gene designation cannot be given. Via the germline V gene, CDR1 is SNHLY and CDR2 FYNNEI. The trim is 6 bases for V and 3 bases for J, with a gap of 11 bases between the germline ends. Its CDR3 holds 14 amino acids, cysteine through phenylalanine. Only CDR3 DNA is held: 42 bases, read in frame from base 1.